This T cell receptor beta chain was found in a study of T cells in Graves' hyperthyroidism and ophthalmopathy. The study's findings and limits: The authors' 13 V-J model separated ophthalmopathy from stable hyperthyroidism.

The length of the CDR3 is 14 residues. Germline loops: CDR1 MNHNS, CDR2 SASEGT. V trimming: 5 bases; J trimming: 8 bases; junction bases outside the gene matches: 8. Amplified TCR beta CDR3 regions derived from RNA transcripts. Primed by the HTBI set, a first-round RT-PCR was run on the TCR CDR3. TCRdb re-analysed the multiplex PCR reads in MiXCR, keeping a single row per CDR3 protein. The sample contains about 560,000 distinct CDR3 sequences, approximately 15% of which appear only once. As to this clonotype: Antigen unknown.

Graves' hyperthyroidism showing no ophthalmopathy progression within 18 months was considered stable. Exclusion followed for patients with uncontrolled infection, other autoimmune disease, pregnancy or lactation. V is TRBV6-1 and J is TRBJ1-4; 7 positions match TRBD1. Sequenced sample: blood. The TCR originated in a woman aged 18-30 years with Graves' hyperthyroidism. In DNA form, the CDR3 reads TGTGCCAGCAGTAACAGGGGCGGGTGGGAAAAACTGTTTTTT. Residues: CASSNRGGWEKLFF.